This T cell receptor beta chain appears in the sequencing data of a study of T cell responses to AZD1222 COVID-19 vaccine. Whole-study findings and limits: At 160-218 and 743-854, vaccine-associated CD4 TCRs were dominant, and they spanned spike. Females made up more of the donors, who were largely white British, and clonal diversity may have come out too low.

In the case of this clone: Its antigen is unidentified.

Libraries were prepared by immunoSEQ multiplex PCR; TCRdb keeps only in-frame clonotypes and omits some of them. This table holds 150,000 or so clones, approximately 93% found once. CDR1 and CDR2 from the germline V gene are MNHEY and SVGEGT. The germline V and J ends were trimmed by 5 bases and 4 bases, with 11 bases remaining between them. The CDR3 totals 13 residues. V is TRBV6-2 or TRBV6-3 and J is TRBJ2-5; no clear D gene. Sequenced material: peripheral blood, taken on day 0 of AZD1222 vaccination. This TCR derives from an adult in good health. The CDR3 sequence: CASSLQDGETQYF. The CDR3 region has the DNA TGTGCCAGCAGTCTCCAGGACGGAGAGACCCAGTACTTC.